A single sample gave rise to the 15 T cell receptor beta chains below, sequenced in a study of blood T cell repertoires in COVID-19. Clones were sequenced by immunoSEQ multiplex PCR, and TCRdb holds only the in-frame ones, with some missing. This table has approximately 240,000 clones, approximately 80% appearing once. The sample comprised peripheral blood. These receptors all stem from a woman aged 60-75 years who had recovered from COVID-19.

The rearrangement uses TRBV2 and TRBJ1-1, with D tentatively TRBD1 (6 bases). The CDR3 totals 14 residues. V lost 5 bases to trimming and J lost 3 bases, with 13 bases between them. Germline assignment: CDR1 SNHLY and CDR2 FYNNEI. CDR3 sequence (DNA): TGTGCCAGCAGTATTACAGGGAAGGACACTGAAGCTTTCTTT. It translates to CASSITGKDTEAFF.

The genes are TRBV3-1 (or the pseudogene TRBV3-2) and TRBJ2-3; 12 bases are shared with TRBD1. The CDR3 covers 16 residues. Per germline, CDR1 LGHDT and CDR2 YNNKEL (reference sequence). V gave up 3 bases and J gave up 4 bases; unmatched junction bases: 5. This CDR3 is CASSHTGTGGADTQYF. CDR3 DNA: TGTGCCAGCAGCCATACCGGGACAGGGGGCGCAGATACGCAGTATTTT.

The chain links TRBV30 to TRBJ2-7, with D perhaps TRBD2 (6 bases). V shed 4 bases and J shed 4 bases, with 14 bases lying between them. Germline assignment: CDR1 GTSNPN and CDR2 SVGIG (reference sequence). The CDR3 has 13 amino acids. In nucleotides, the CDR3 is TGTGCCTGGAAGGCTCGGGGGAAATACGAGCAGTACTTC. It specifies CAWKARGKYEQYF.

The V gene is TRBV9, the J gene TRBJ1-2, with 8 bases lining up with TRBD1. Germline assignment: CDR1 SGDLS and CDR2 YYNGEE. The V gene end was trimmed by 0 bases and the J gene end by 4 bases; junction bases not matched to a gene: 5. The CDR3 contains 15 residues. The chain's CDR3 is CASSVAAGGSYGYTF. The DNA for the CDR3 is TGTGCCAGCAGCGTAGCGGCAGGGGGCAGCTATGGCTACACCTTC.

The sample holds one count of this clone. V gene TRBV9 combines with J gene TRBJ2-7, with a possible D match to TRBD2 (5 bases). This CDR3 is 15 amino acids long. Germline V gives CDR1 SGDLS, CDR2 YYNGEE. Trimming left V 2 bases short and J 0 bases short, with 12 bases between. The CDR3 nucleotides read TGTGCCAGCAGCGTGATGGCGGGTGCCTCCTACGAGCAGTACTTC. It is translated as CASSVMAGASYEQYF.

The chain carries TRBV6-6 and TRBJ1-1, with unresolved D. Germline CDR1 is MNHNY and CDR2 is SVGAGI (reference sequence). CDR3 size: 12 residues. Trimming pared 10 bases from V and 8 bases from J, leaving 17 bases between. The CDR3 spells CAIERRTGEAFF. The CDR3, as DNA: TGTGCCATCGAGCGACGGACTGGGGAAGCTTTCTTT.

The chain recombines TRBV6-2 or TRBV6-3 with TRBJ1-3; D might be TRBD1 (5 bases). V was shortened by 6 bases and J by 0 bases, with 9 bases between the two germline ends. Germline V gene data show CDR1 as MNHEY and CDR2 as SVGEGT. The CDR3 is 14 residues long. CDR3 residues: CASSAGLSGNTIYF. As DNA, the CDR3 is TGTGCCAGCAGCGCGGGGCTCTCTGGAAACACCATATATTTT.

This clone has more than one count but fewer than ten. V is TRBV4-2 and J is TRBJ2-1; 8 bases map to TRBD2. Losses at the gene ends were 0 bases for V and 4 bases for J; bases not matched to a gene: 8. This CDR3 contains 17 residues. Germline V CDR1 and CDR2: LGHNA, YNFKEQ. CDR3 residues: CASSQDTMSSGYNEQFF. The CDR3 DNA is TGTGCCAGCAGCCAAGATACGATGTCTAGCGGGTACAATGAGCAGTTCTTC.

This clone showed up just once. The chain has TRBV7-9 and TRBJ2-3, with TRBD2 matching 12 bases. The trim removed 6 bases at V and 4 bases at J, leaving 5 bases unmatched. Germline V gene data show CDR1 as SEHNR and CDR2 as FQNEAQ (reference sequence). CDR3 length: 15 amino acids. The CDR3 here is CASRLGLAGPDTQYF. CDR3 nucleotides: TGTGCCAGCAGGCTCGGACTAGCGGGGCCAGATACGCAGTATTTT.

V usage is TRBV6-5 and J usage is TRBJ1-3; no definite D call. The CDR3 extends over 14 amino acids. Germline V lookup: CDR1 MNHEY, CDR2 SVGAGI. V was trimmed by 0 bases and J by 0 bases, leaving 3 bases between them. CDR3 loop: CASSYSSSGNTIYF. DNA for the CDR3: TGTGCCAGCAGTTACTCCAGCTCTGGAAACACCATATATTTT.

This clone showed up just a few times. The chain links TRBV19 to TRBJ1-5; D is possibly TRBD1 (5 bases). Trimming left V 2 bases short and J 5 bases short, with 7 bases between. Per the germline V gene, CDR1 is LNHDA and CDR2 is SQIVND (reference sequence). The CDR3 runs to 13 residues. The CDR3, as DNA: TGTGCCAGTAGTATACTAGGGGATCAGCCCCAGCATTTT. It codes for CASSILGDQPQHF.

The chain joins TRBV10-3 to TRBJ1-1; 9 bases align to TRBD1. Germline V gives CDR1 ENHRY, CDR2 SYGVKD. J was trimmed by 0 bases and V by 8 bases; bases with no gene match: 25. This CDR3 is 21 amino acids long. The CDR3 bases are TGTGCCATCCGAGCGGCATCTCCCCTCTCCGGGACAGGGATAGTGAACACTGAAGCTTTCTTT. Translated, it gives CAIRAASPLSGTGIVNTEAFF.

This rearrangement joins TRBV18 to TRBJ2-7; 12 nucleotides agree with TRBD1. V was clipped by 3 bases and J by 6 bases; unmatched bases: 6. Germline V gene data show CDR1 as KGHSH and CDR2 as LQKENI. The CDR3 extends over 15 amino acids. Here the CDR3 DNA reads TGTGCCAGCTCACCGCAGGGACAGGGGGCCGGCGAGCAGTACTTC. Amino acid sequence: CASSPQGQGAGEQYF. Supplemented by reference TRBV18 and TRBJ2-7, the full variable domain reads NAGVMQNPRHLVRRRGQEARLRCSPMKGHSHVYWYRQLPEEGLKFMVYLQKENIIDESGMPKERFSAEFPKEGPSILRIQQVVRGDSAAYFCASSPQGQGAGEQYFGPGTRLTVT.

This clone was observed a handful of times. The CDR3 coding sequence is TGTGCCAGCACTCGCTATCGGGGGGGCATGAACACTGAAGCTTTCTTT. Translated, it gives CASTRYRGGMNTEAFF. This chain links TRBV27 with TRBJ1-1, with D tentatively TRBD1 (6 bases). The length of the CDR3 is 16 residues. V was shortened by 7 bases and J by 0 bases, with 18 bases between the two germline ends. Germline CDR1 MNHEY, CDR2 SMNVEV (reference sequence).

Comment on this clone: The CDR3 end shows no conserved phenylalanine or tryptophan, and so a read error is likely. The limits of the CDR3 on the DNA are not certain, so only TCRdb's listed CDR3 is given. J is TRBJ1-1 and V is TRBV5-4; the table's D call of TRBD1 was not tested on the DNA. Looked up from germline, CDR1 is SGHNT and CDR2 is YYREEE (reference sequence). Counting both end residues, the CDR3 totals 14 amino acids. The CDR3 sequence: CASSNPRDTSKGHV.